This T cell receptor beta chain appears in the sequencing data of a study of shared clonotypes between healthy human individuals. Broader study findings: Across a handful of donors, naive CD4 shared 4.5% to 6%, naive CD8 around 4%, memory CD4 roughly 2.1%, memory CD8 0.4%. Memory subsets generally showed lower estimated richness than naive subsets.

As concerns this clone: Its target is unknown.

Only in-frame clones appear in the TCRdb table, and some are missing; sequencing was by immunoSEQ multiplex PCR. The sample lists 1.5 million to 1.9 million clones; 98% were seen once. The trim removed 5 bases at V and 4 bases at J, leaving 4 bases unmatched. Germline CDR1 reads SGHNT; CDR2 reads YENEEA. The CDR3 is 13 amino acids. This TCR derives from a man between 25 and 39 years old in good health. The chain is built from TRBV11-3 and TRBJ1-1; 7 bases match TRBD1. The sequenced sample consisted of naive CD4+ T cells sorted from blood. Subset meaning: CD45RA+ positively selected. DNA of the CDR3: TGTGCCAGCAGCGCCTACAGGGGCACTGAAGCTTTCTTT. This codes for CASSAYRGTEAFF. The variable domain in full, with the rest retrieved from reference TRBV11-3 and TRBJ1-1, is EAGVVQSPRYKIIEKKQPVAFWCNPISGHNTLYWYLQNLGQGPELLIRYENEEAVDDSQLPKDRFSAERLKGVDSTLKIQPAELGDSAVYLCASSAYRGTEAFFGQGTRLTVV.